This T cell receptor beta chain was captured in a study of blood T cell repertoires in COVID-19. Trimming shortened V by 8 bases and J by 8 bases, and 18 bases separated the two germline ends. Looked up from germline, CDR1 is LNHDA and CDR2 is SQIVND (reference sequence). This CDR3 comprises 14 residues. Generated by immunoSEQ multiplex PCR, the TCRdb table keeps only in-frame clones and is missing some. The sample lists around 61,000 clones; 86% were seen once. The receptor was derived from a middle-aged man with active COVID-19. This chain uses TRBV19 with TRBJ1-4, with D perhaps TRBD1 (6 bases). Sequenced: peripheral blood. CDR3 residues: CASGVGGAREKLFF. Written as DNA, the CDR3 is TGTGCCAGTGGGGTCGGGGGGGCGCGGGAAAAACTGTTTTTT.